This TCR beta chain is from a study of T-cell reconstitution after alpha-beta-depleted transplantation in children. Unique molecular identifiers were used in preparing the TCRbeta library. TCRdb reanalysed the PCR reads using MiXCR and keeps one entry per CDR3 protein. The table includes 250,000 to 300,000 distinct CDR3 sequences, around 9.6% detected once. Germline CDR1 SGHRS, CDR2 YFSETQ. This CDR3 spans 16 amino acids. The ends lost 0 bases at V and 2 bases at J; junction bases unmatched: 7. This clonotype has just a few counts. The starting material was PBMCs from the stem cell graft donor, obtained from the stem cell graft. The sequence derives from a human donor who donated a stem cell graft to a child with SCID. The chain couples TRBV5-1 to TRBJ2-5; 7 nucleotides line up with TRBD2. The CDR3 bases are TGCGCCAGCAGCTTGGTCCTAGCGGTTCTACAAGAGACCCAGTACTTC. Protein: CASSLVLAVLQETQYF.